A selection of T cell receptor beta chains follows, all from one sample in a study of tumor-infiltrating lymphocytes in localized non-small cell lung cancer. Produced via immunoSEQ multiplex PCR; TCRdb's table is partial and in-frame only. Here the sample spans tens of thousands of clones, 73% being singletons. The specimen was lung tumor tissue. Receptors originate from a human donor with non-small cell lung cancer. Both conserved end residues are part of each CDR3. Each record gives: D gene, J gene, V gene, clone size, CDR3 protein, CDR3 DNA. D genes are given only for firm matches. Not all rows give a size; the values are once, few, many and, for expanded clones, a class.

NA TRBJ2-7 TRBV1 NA CTSSQDPSPALYEQYF TGCACCAGCAGCCAAGACCCGAGCCCCGCTCTCTACGAGCAGTACTTC
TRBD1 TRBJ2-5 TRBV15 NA CATSRDTPDRGSEGTQYF TGTGCCACCAGCAGAGATACCCCGGACAGGGGGTCCGAAGGGACCCAGTACTTC
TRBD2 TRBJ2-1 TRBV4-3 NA CASSQDTSGGVRQFF TGCGCCAGCAGCCAGGATACTAGCGGGGGGGTAAGGCAGTTCTTC
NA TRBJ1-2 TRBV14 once CASSQNRFGYTF TGTGCCAGCAGCCAAAACAGGTTCGGCTACACCTTC
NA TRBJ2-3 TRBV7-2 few CASSLGYGTDTQYF TGTGCCAGCAGCTTAGGCTACGGCACAGATACGCAGTATTTT
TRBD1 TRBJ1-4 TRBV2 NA CASTMDRGRANEKLFF TGTGCCAGCACCATGGACAGGGGTAGAGCTAATGAAAAACTGTTTTTT
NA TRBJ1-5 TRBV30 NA CAWSLRDKNQPQHF TGTGCCTGGAGTCTCCGGGACAAGAATCAGCCCCAGCATTTT
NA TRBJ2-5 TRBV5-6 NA CASSLGTRQETQYF TGTGCCAGCAGCTTGGGTACTAGACAGGAGACCCAGTACTTC
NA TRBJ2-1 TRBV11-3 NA CASSLDRGEQFF TGTGCCAGCAGCTTAGATAGAGGTGAGCAGTTCTTC
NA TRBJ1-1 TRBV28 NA CASSLLLQNTEAFF TGTGCCAGCAGTTTACTACTGCAGAACACTGAAGCTTTCTTT
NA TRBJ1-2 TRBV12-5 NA CASGSGGYGYTF TGTGCTAGTGGGTCTGGAGGCTATGGCTACACCTTC
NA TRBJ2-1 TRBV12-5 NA CASGLGYNEQFF TGTGCTAGTGGTTTGGGGTACAATGAGCAGTTCTTC
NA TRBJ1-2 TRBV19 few CASSLLSGTWKNYGYTF TGTGCCAGTAGTCTCCTATCCGGGACATGGAAGAACTATGGCTACACCTTC
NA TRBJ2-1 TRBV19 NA CASSFGAMGEQFF TGTGCCAGTAGTTTTGGGGCAATGGGTGAGCAGTTCTTC
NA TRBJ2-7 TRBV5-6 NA CASSLVDTYEQYF TGTGCCAGCAGCTTGGTGGATACCTACGAGCAGTACTTC
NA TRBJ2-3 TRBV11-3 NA CASSSPRDSGDTQYF TGTGCCAGCAGCTCTCCGAGGGACTCGGGCGATACGCAGTATTTT
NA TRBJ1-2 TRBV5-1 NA CASSSNRDIDPLNGYTF TGCGCCAGCAGCTCAAACCGGGACATCGATCCCTTAAATGGCTACACCTTC
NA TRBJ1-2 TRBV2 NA CASSESGVNYGYTF TGTGCCAGCAGTGAATCAGGGGTTAACTATGGCTACACCTTC
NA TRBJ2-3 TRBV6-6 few CASSYPHRDGEGKQYF TGTGCCAGCAGTTACCCACACCGGGACGGGGAAGGAAAGCAGTATTTT
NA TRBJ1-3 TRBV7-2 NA CASSFGSPGNTIYF TGTGCCAGCAGCTTCGGAAGTCCGGGAAACACCATATATTTT
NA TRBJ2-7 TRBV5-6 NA CASSRRETGYSYEQYF TGTGCCAGCAGTCGACGAGAGACAGGCTACTCCTACGAGCAGTACTTC
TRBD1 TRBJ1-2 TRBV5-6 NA CASSMGDRDLLYGYTF TGTGCCAGCAGCATGGGGGACAGGGATTTATTGTATGGCTACACCTTC
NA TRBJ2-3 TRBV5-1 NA CASSLASRTDTQYF TGCGCCAGCAGCTTGGCGTCTCGCACAGATACGCAGTATTTT
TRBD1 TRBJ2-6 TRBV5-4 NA CASSLAGTVFGANVLTF TGTGCCAGCAGCTTGGCGGGGACAGTCTTTGGGGCCAACGTCCTGACTTTC
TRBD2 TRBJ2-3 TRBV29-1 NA CSVGPSGGSDTQYF TGCAGCGTCGGTCCTAGCGGGGGGTCAGATACGCAGTATTTT
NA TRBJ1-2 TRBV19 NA CASHQGTDGYTF TGTGCCAGTCACCAGGGCACAGATGGCTACACCTTC
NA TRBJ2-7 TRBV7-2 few CASSLEVRYEQYF TGTGCCAGCAGCTTAGAAGTGAGGTACGAGCAGTACTTC
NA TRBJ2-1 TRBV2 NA CASSEAGQDNEQFF TGTGCCAGCAGTGAAGCGGGCCAGGACAATGAGCAGTTCTTC
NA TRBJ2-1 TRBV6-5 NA CASSARGGFYNEQFF TGTGCCAGCAGTGCGAGGGGGGGGTTCTACAATGAGCAGTTCTTC
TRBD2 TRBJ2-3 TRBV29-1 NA CSVGSSSGPTDTQYF TGCAGCGTTGGTTCATCTAGCGGCCCCACAGATACGCAGTATTTT
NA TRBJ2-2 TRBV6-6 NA CASSYSRDSPPGELFF TGTGCCAGCAGTTACTCCCGGGACTCCCCTCCCGGGGAGCTGTTTTTT
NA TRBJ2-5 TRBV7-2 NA CASSGAASDVQETQYF TGTGCCAGCAGCGGAGCAGCTAGCGATGTCCAAGAGACCCAGTACTTC
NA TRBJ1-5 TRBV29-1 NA CSPRTQPQHF TGCAGCCCGAGAACTCAGCCCCAGCATTTT
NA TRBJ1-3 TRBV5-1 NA CASSLAGVSGNTIYF TGCGCCAGCAGCTTGGCAGGGGTCTCTGGAAACACCATATATTTT
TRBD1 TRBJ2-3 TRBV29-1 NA CSVHRGTDTQYF TGCAGCGTGCACAGGGGGACAGATACGCAGTATTTT